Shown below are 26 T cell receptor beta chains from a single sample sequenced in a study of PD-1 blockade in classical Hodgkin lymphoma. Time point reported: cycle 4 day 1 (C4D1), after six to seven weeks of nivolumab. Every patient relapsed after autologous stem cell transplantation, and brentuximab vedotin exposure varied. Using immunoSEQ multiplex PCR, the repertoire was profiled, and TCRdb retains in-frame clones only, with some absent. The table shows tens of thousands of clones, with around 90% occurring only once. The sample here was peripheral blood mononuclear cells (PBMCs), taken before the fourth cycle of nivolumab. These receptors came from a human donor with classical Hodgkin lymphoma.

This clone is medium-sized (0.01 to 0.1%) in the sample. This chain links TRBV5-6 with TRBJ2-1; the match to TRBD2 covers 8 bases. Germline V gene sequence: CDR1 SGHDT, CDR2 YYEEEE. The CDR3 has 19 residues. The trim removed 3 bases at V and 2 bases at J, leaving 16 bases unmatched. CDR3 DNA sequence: TGTGCCAGCAGCTCTAGAGCTCCGGGACTAGTATCCGCCTACAATGAGCAGTTCTTC. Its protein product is CASSSRAPGLVSAYNEQFF. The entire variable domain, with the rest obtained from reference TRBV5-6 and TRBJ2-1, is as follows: DAGVTQSPTHLIKTRGQQVTLRCSPKSGHDTVSWYQQALGQGPQFIFQYYEEEERQRGNFPDRFSGHQFPNYSSELNVNALLLGDSALYLCASSSRAPGLVSAYNEQFFGPGTRLTVL.

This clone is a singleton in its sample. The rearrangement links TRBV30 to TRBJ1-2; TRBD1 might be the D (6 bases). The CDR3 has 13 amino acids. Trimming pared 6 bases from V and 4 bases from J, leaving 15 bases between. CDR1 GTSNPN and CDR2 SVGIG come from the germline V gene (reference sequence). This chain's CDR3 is CACQHRDGYGYTF. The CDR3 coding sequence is TGTGCCTGTCAGCACAGGGATGGCTATGGCTACACCTTC.

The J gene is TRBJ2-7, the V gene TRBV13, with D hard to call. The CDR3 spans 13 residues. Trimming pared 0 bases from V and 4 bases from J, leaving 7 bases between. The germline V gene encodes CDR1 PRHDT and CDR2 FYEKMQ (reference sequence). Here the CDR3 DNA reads TGTGCCAGCAGCTTAGGGTCAGGTTACGAGCAGTACTTC. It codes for CASSLGSGYEQYF.

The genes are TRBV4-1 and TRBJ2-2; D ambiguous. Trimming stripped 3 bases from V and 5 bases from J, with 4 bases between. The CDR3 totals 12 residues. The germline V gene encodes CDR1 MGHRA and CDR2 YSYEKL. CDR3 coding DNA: TGCGCCAGCAGCCATACAACCGGGGAGCTGTTTTTT. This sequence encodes CASSHTTGELFF.

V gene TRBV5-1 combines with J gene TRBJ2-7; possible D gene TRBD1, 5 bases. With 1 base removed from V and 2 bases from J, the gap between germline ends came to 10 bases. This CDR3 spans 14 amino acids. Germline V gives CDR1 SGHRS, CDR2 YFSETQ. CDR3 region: CASSLTTATYEQYF. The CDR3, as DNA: TGCGCCAGCAGCTTGACGACAGCAACCTACGAGCAGTACTTC.

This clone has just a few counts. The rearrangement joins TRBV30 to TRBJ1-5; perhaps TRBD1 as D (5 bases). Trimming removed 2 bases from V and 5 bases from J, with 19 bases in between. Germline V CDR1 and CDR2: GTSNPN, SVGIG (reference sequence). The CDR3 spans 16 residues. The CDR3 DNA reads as TGTGCCTGGAGTTCAGGGCCAGGTACCCTGGATCAGCCCCAGCATTTT. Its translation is CAWSSGPGTLDQPQHF.

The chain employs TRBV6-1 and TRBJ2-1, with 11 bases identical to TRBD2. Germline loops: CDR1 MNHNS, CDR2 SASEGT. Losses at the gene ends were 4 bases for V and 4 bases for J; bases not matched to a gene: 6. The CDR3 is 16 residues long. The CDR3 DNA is TGTGCCAGCAGTGCCGCTAGCGGGGGGCCGTACAATGAGCAGTTCTTC. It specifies CASSAASGGPYNEQFF.

The CDR3 coding sequence is TGTGCCAGCAGCTCTAACAATGAGCAGTTCTTC. Translated: CASSSNNEQFF. The V and J genes are TRBV11-3 and TRBJ2-1; the D is unclear. The V and J ends lost 4 bases and 5 bases respectively, with 3 bases between them. The germline V gene encodes CDR1 SGHNT and CDR2 YENEEA. The CDR3 runs to 11 residues.

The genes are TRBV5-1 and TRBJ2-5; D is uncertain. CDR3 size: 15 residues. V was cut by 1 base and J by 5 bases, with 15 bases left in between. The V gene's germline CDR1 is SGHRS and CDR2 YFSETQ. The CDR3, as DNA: TGCGCCAGCAGCTTGTTCCCTAGTCAAGTGGAGACCCAGTACTTC. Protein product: CASSLFPSQVETQYF.

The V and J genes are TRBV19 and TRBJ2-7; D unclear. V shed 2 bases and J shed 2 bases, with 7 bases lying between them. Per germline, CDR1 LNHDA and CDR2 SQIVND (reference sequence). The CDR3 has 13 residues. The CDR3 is CASSITETYEQYF. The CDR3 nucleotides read TGTGCCAGTAGTATAACAGAAACCTACGAGCAGTACTTC.

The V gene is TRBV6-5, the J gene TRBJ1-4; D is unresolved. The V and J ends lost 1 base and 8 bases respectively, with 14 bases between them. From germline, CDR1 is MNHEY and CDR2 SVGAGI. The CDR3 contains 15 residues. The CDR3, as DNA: TGTGCCAGCAGTTACTGGTCTATCAGCGGAGAAAAACTGTTTTTT. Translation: CASSYWSISGEKLFF.

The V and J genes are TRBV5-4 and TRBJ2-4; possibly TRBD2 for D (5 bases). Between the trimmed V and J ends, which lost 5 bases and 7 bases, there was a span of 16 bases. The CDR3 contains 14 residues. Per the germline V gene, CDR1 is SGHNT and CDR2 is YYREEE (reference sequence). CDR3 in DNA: TGTGCCAGCAGACCAGGCGAGGGATCGAACATTCAGTACTTC. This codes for CASRPGEGSNIQYF.

The CDR3 region has the DNA TGCAGCATGGGGGACGGGAACACCGGGGAGCTGTTTTTT. As protein: CSMGDGNTGELFF. This chain joins TRBV29-1 and TRBJ2-2; D is possibly TRBD1 or TRBD2 (5 bases each). Germline V gene lookup returns CDR1 SQVTM and CDR2 ANQGSEA. Trimming left V 8 bases short and J 1 base short, with 11 bases between. The CDR3 spans 13 residues.

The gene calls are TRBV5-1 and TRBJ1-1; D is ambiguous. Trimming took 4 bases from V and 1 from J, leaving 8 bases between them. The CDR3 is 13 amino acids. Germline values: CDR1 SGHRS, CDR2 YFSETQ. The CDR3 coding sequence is TGCGCCAGCAGCCGATATTCGAACACTGAAGCTTTCTTT. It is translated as CASSRYSNTEAFF. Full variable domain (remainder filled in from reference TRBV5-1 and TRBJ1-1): KAGVTQTPRYLIKTRGQQVTLSCSPISGHRSVSWYQQTPGQGLQFLFEYFSETQRNKGNFPGRFSGRQFSNSRSEMNVSTLELGDSALYLCASSRYSNTEAFFGQGTRLTVV.

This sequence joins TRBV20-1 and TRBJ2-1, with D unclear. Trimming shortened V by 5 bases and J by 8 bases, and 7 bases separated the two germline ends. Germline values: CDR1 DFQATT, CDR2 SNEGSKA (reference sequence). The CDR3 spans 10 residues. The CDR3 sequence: CSAFPHEQFF. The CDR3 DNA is TGCAGTGCTTTTCCCCATGAGCAGTTCTTC.

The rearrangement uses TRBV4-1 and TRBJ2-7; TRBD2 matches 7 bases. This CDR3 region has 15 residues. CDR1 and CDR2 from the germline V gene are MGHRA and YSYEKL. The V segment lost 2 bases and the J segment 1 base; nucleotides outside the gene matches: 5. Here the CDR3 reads CASSQTASGSYEQYF. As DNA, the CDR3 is TGCGCCAGCAGCCAAACGGCTAGCGGATCCTACGAGCAGTACTTC.

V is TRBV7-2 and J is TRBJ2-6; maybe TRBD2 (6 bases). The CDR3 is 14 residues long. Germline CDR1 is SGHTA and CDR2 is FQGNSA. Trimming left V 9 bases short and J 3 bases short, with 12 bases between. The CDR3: CASTSRVGANVLTF. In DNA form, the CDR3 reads TGTGCCAGTACTAGCCGGGTTGGGGCCAACGTCCTGACTTTC.

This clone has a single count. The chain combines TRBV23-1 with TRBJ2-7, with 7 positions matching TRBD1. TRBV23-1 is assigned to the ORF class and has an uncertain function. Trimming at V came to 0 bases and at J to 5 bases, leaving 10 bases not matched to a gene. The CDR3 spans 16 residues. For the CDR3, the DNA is TGCGCCAGCAGTCAATCGGGGGACAGCTTGGGGAACGAGCAGTACTTC. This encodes CASSQSGDSLGNEQYF.

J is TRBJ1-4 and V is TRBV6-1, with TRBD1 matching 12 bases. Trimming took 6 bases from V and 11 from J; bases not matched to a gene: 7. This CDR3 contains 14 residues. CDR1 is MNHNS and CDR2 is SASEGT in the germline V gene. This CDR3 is CASSLGQGADKLFF. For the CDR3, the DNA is TGTGCCAGCAGCCTGGGACAGGGGGCCGATAAACTGTTTTTT.

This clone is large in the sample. CDR3 protein: CASRQGALGQPQHF. The DNA for the CDR3 is TGTGCCAGCAGGCAGGGGGCGCTTGGTCAGCCCCAGCATTTT. The chain links TRBV6-5 to TRBJ1-5, with TRBD1 matching over 8 bases. The CDR3 loop spans 14 amino acids. V dropped 6 bases and J dropped 6; count of bases not matched to a gene: 7. CDR1 is MNHEY and CDR2 is SVGAGI in the germline V gene.

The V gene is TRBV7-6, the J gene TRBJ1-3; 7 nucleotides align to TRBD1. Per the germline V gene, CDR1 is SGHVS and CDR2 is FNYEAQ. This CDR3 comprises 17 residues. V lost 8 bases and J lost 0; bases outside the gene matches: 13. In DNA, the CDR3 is TGTGCCAGCTGGGGTGACAGGGACTACCACTCTGGAAACACCATATATTTT. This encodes CASWGDRDYHSGNTIYF.

The CDR3 nucleotides are TGTGCCAGTAGTCATACAGGGAACGGAGGTGAAAAACTGTTTTTT. Its translation is CASSHTGNGGEKLFF. This chain connects TRBV19 to TRBJ1-4; D might be TRBD1 (6 bases). The germline V gene encodes CDR1 LNHDA and CDR2 SQIVND (reference sequence). The CDR3 totals 15 residues. V was clipped by 5 bases and J by 7 bases, with 17 bases between them.

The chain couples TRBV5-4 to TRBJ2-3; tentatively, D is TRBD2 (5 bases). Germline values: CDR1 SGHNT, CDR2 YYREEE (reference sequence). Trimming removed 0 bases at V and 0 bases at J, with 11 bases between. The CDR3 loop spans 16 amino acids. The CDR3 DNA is TGTGCCAGCAGCTTGGGGCGGGTGACGAGCACAGATACGCAGTATTTT. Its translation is CASSLGRVTSTDTQYF.

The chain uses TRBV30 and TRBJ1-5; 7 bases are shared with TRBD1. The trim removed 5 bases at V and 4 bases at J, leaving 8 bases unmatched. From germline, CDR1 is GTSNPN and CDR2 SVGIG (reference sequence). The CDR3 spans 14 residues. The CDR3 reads CAWSTGRENQPQHF. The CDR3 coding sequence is TGTGCCTGGTCGACAGGGAGAGAGAATCAGCCCCAGCATTTT. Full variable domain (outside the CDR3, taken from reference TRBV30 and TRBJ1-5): SQTIHQWPATLVQPVGSPLSLECTVEGTSNPNLYWYRQAAGRGLQLLFYSVGIGQISSEVPQNLSASRPQDRQFILSSKKLLLSDSGFYLCAWSTGRENQPQHFGDGTRLSIL.

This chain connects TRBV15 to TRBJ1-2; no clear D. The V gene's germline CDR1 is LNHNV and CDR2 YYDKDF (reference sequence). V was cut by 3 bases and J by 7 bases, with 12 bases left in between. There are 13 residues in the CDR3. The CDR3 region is CATSRTGKAGYTF. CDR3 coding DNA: TGTGCCACCAGCAGGACGGGGAAGGCTGGCTACACCTTC.

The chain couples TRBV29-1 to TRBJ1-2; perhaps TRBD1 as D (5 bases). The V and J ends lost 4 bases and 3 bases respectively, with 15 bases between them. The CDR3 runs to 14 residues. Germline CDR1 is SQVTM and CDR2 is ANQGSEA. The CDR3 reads CSVGRPRGDYGYTF. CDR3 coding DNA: TGCAGCGTTGGAAGGCCTCGGGGGGACTATGGCTACACCTTC.